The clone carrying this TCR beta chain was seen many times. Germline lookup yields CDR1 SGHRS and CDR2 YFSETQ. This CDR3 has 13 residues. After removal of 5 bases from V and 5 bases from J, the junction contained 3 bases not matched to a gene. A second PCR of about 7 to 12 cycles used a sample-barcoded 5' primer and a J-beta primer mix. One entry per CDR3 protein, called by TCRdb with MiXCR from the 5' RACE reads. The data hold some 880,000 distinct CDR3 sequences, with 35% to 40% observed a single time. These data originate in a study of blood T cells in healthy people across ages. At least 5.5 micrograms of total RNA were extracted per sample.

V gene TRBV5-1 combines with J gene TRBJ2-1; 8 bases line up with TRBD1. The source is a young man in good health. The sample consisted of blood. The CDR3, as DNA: TGCGCCAGCAGGGAGGGACAGGACAATGAGCAGTTCTTC. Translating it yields CASREGQDNEQFF.